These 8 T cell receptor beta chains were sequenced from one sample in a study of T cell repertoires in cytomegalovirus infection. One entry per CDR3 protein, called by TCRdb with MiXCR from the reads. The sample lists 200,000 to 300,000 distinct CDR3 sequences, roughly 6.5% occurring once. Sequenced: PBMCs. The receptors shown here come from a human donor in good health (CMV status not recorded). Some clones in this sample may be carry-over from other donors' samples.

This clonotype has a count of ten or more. The CDR3 spells CASSFEAGVGDTQYF. CDR3 coding DNA: TGTGCCAGCAGTTTTGAGGCTGGGGTTGGGGATACGCAGTATTTT. V gene TRBV12-3 or TRBV12-4 combines with J gene TRBJ2-3; D is unclear. CDR3 length: 15 amino acids. With 3 bases removed from V and 6 bases from J, the gap between germline ends came to 16 bases.

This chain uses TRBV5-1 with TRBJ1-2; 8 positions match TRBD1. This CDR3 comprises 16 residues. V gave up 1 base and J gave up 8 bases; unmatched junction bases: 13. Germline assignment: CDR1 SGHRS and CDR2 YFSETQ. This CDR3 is CASSLTGTSGGGGYTF. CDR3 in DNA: TGCGCCAGCAGCTTGACCGGTACTTCAGGGGGCGGCGGCTACACCTTC.

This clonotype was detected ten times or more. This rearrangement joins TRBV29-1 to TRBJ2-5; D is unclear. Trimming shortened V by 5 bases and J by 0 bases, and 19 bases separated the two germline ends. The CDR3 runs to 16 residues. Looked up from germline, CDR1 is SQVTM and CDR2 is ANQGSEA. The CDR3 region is CSVPPVGGGYQETQYF. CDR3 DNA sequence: TGCAGCGTTCCCCCCGTGGGTGGTGGATACCAAGAGACCCAGTACTTC.

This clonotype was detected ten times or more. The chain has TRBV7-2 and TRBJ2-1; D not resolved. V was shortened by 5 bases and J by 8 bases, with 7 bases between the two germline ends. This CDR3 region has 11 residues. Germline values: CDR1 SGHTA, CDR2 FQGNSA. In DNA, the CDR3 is TGTGCCAGCAGCCCTCAGGATGAGCAGTTCTTC. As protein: CASSPQDEQFF.

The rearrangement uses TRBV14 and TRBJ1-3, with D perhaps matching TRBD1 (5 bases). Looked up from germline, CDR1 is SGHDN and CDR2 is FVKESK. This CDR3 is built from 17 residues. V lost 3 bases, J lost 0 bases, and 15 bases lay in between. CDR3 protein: CASSQETARPSGNTIYF. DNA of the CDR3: TGTGCCAGCAGCCAGGAGACAGCCCGACCCTCTGGAAACACCATATATTTT.

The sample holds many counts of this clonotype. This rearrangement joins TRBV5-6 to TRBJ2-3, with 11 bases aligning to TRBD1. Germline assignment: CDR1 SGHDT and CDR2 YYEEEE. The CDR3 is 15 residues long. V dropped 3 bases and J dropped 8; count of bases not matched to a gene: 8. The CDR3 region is CASSSQGQGATTQYF. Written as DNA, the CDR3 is TGTGCCAGCAGCTCGCAAGGACAGGGGGCTACTACGCAGTATTTT.

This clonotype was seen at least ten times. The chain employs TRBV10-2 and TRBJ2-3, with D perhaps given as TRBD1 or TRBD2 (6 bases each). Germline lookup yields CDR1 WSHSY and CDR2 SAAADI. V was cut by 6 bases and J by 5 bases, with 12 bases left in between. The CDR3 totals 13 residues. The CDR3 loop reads CASRSGAGDTQYF. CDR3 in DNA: TGCGCCAGCAGGTCGGGGGCAGGAGATACGCAGTATTTT.

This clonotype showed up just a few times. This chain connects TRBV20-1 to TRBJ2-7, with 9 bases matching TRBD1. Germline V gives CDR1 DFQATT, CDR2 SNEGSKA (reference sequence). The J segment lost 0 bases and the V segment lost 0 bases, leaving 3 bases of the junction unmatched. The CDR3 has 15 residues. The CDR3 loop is CSARDRDRVSYEQYF. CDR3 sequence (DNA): TGCAGTGCTAGAGACCGGGACAGGGTCTCCTACGAGCAGTACTTC.